Listed below are T cell receptor beta chains from one sample, sequenced in a study of spatial heterogeneity in lung cancer. TCRdb independently ran MiXCR on the 5' RACE reads; one entry per CDR3 protein. The repertoire holds about 5,000 distinct CDR3 sequences, with roughly 5% as singletons. The source was normal lung tissue next to the tumor, collected at surgery. All receptors come from a female donor with early-stage non-small cell lung cancer. The CDR3 runs from the conserved cysteine through the conserved F or W. The order of the fields is V gene, D gene, clone size, J gene, CDR3 length, CDR3 DNA, CDR3 protein. A D gene is named only where the DNA matches it firmly. The size entry gives once, few or many counts, or a class when the clone is expanded.

V: TRBV7-9
D: .
size: medium-sized
J: TRBJ1-4
length: 14
DNA: TGTGCCAGCAGGTTAGACGGACGGGGTGAAAAACTGTTTTTT
CDR3: CASRLDGRGEKLFF

V: TRBV7-9
D: TRBD1
size: medium-sized
J: TRBJ1-1
length: 15
DNA: TGTGCCAGCAGCTTACCCCAGGGGGCAGGCACTGAAGCTTTCTTT
CDR3: CASSLPQGAGTEAFF

V: TRBV6-1
D: .
size: medium-sized
J: TRBJ2-1
length: 16
DNA: TGTGCCAGCAGCCTTCCCGGGACTGGACCTTACAATGAGCAGTTCTTC
CDR3: CASSLPGTGPYNEQFF

V: TRBV28
D: TRBD2
size: medium-sized
J: TRBJ2-7
length: 18
DNA: TGTGCCAGCAGTTTAGAGGGTAGCGGGAGGGCCCTCGCCTACGAGCAGTACTTC
CDR3: CASSLEGSGRALAYEQYF

V: TRBV7-3
D: .
size: medium-sized
J: TRBJ2-2
length: 15
DNA: TGTGCCAGCAGCAGCGACCCCGAGAACACCGGGGAGCTGTTTTTT
CDR3: CASSSDPENTGELFF

V: TRBV5-1
D: TRBD2
size: medium-sized
J: TRBJ2-2
length: 18
DNA: TGCGCCAGCCTCCCGGGACTAGCGGGAAGTGCGGTCACCGGGGAGCTGTTTTTT
CDR3: CASLPGLAGSAVTGELFF

V: TRBV10-3
D: TRBD2
size: many
J: TRBJ2-1
length: 15
DNA: TGTGCCATCAGTGAAGGCGGGAGGGCCAGCAATGAGCAGTTCTTC
CDR3: CAISEGGRASNEQFF

V: TRBV5-1
D: TRBD2
size: medium-sized
J: TRBJ2-2
length: 16
DNA: TGCGCCAGCAGCATCGGACTAGCGGGAGGAATGGGGGAGCTGTTTTTT
CDR3: CASSIGLAGGMGELFF

V: TRBV3-1
D: .
size: many
J: TRBJ1-2
length: 14
DNA: TGTGCCAGCAGCCAAGGTTCAGGAGGGAATGGCTACACCTTC
CDR3: CASSQGSGGNGYTF

V: TRBV18
D: .
size: medium-sized
J: TRBJ1-1
length: 14
DNA: TGTGCCAGCTCACCACAGGGCGGTGGCACTGAAGCTTTCTTT
CDR3: CASSPQGGGTEAFF

V: TRBV28
D: TRBD1
size: many
J: TRBJ1-5
length: 14
DNA: TGTGCCAGCAGTCCGACAGGGTTCGGTCAGCCCCAGCATTTT
CDR3: CASSPTGFGQPQHF

V: TRBV27
D: TRBD1
size: medium-sized
J: TRBJ2-5
length: 15
DNA: TGTGCCAGCAGTTTGATCGGGACAGGGGAAGAGACCCAGTACTTC
CDR3: CASSLIGTGEETQYF

V: TRBV20-1
D: .
size: medium-sized
J: TRBJ1-5
length: 14
DNA: TGCAGTGCCCAACCCGGGAATAGCAATCAGCCCCAGCATTTT
CDR3: CSAQPGNSNQPQHF

V: TRBV5-6
D: .
size: many
J: TRBJ2-7
length: 12
DNA: TGTGCCAGCAGCTTGGGGTGGAACGAGCAGTACTTC
CDR3: CASSLGWNEQYF

V: TRBV7-9
D: TRBD1
size: medium-sized
J: TRBJ1-1
length: 13
DNA: TGTGCCAGCAGCTCAGGGGGGGACACTGAAGCTTTCTTT
CDR3: CASSSGGDTEAFF

V: TRBV28
D: .
size: medium-sized
J: TRBJ1-5
length: 12
DNA: TGTGCCAGCAAGAATATCAATCAGCCCCAGCATTTT
CDR3: CASKNINQPQHF

V: TRBV20-1
D: TRBD1
size: many
J: TRBJ1-2
length: 14
DNA: TGCAGTGCTAGAGATAGGGGACAGGGCGATGGCTACACCTTC
CDR3: CSARDRGQGDGYTF

V: TRBV5-1
D: TRBD2
size: medium-sized
J: TRBJ2-1
length: 15
DNA: TGCGCCAGCAGCTTGACTAGCGGGGTTACTAATGAGCAGTTCTTC
CDR3: CASSLTSGVTNEQFF

V: TRBV20-1
D: TRBD2
size: medium-sized
J: TRBJ2-3
length: 19
DNA: TGCAGTGCTAGCCCCTACCAGAGCGGGAGCGGTCGCGGCACAGATACGCAGTATTTT
CDR3: CSASPYQSGSGRGTDTQYF

V: TRBV12-3/TRBV12-4
D: TRBD1
size: many
J: TRBJ2-7
length: 14
DNA: TGTGCCAGCAGCCAGGACAGGGGAGCACGCGAGCAGTACTTC
CDR3: CASSQDRGAREQYF

V: TRBV28
D: .
size: medium-sized
J: TRBJ1-4
length: 13
DNA: TGTGCCAGCAGTTCCGGGGGAGAAGAAAAACTGTTTTTT
CDR3: CASSSGGEEKLFF

V: TRBV7-8
D: .
size: many
J: TRBJ2-7
length: 16
DNA: TGTGCCAGCAGCACCCTTGGAGCGGACCTCTCCTACGAGCAGTACTTC
CDR3: CASSTLGADLSYEQYF

V: TRBV3-1
D: .
size: many
J: TRBJ2-1
length: 14
DNA: TGTGCCAGCAGCCAATGGTCGGGAGAAAATGAGCAGTTCTTC
CDR3: CASSQWSGENEQFF

V: TRBV20-1
D: .
size: medium-sized
J: TRBJ1-2
length: 12
DNA: TGCAGTGCTAGAATGGGGGCGGAGGGCTACACCTTC
CDR3: CSARMGAEGYTF

V: TRBV20-1
D: .
size: medium-sized
J: TRBJ2-1
length: 14
DNA: TGCAGTGCCCGCGCGGATGGTAGTTACAATGAGCAGTTCTTC
CDR3: CSARADGSYNEQFF

V: TRBV11-3
D: .
size: many
J: TRBJ2-1
length: 13
DNA: TGTGCCAGCAGCTTAGGGGCTAGCAATGAGCAGTTCTTC
CDR3: CASSLGASNEQFF

V: TRBV15
D: .
size: medium-sized
J: TRBJ2-1
length: 14
DNA: TGTGCCACCAAACCGGGGCGCCATGGGTATGAGCAGTTCTTC
CDR3: CATKPGRHGYEQFF

V: TRBV5-1
D: .
size: many
J: TRBJ2-5
length: 13
DNA: TGCGCCAGCACCTGGACTACCCAAGAGACCCAGTACTTC
CDR3: CASTWTTQETQYF

V: TRBV20-1
D: .
size: medium-sized
J: TRBJ1-1
length: 13
DNA: TGCAGTGCTAGAGATGGCAGCTTCACTGAAGCTTTCTTT
CDR3: CSARDGSFTEAFF

V: TRBV5-1
D: TRBD1
size: medium-sized
J: TRBJ2-7
length: 15
DNA: TGCGCCAGCAGCCTGAACAGGGGCCCTACCTACGAGCAGTACTTC
CDR3: CASSLNRGPTYEQYF

V: TRBV7-3
D: .
size: medium-sized
J: TRBJ1-1
length: 13
DNA: TGTGCCAGCAGCTTCGACAGCAACACTGAAGCTTTCTTT
CDR3: CASSFDSNTEAFF

V: TRBV18
D: .
size: medium-sized
J: TRBJ1-2
length: 12
DNA: TGTGCCAGCTCCCGCCCCCAAAGTGGCTACACCTTC
CDR3: CASSRPQSGYTF

V: TRBV20-1
D: TRBD2
size: medium-sized
J: TRBJ2-3
length: 15
DNA: TGCAGTGCTAGCCGCGGGAGGGCCTTGGGAGATACGCAGTATTTT
CDR3: CSASRGRALGDTQYF

V: TRBV5-1
D: .
size: medium-sized
J: TRBJ2-2
length: 12
DNA: TGCGCCACCGGGGAAGGAACCGGGGAGCTGTTTTTT
CDR3: CATGEGTGELFF

V: TRBV20-1
D: .
size: medium-sized
J: TRBJ2-2
length: 14
DNA: TGCAGTGCTCCCCTGGGGACACCGACCGGGGAGCTGTTTTTT
CDR3: CSAPLGTPTGELFF

V: TRBV10-1
D: .
size: many
J: TRBJ2-3
length: 13
DNA: TGCGCCAGCAGCCAGGGAAGCACAGATACGCAGTATTTT
CDR3: CASSQGSTDTQYF

V: TRBV20-1
D: .
size: medium-sized
J: TRBJ2-5
length: 14
DNA: TGCAGTGCTAGAGACAGGCTAAAGAACATGGACCAGTACTTC
CDR3: CSARDRLKNMDQYF

V: TRBV6-5
D: .
size: many
J: TRBJ1-1
length: 14
DNA: TGTGCCAGCAGTTTGACAGGACGGGGTACTGAAGCTTTCTTT
CDR3: CASSLTGRGTEAFF

V: TRBV28
D: .
size: medium-sized
J: TRBJ2-1
length: 16
DNA: TGTGCCAGCAGTCAAATCCAGGGAGCGGTGGGCAATGAGCAGTTCTTC
CDR3: CASSQIQGAVGNEQFF

V: TRBV20-1
D: TRBD2
size: many
J: TRBJ2-7
length: 14
DNA: TGCAGTGCTACAATAGCGGGAGGGGGGTACGAGCAGTACTTC
CDR3: CSATIAGGGYEQYF

V: TRBV3-1
D: TRBD1
size: medium-sized
J: TRBJ1-6
length: 14
DNA: TGTGCCAGCAGCCTAGGGACAGGGATTTCACCCCTCCACTTT
CDR3: CASSLGTGISPLHF

V: TRBV20-1
D: .
size: medium-sized
J: TRBJ2-2
length: 17
DNA: TGCAGTGCCCGGGGGTTCGGGGGTCTAGCGAACACCGGGGAGCTGTTTTTT
CDR3: CSARGFGGLANTGELFF

V: TRBV19
D: .
size: medium-sized
J: TRBJ2-7
length: 14
DNA: TGTGCCAGTAGTTCCCCCGGGAGCTCCTACGAGCAGTACTTC
CDR3: CASSSPGSSYEQYF

V: TRBV5-4
D: .
size: many
J: TRBJ1-3
length: 15
DNA: TGTGCCAGCAGCTTTGCGCTTTCCTCTGGAAACACCATATATTTT
CDR3: CASSFALSSGNTIYF

V: TRBV28
D: .
size: medium-sized
J: TRBJ1-4
length: 13
DNA: TGTGCCACCACTGAGGGGGGATTTGAAAAACTGTTTTTT
CDR3: CATTEGGFEKLFF

V: TRBV5-1
D: .
size: medium-sized
J: TRBJ2-1
length: 15
DNA: TGCGCCAGCAGCTTGGCAGGCGGCGGAGACAATGAGCAGTTCTTC
CDR3: CASSLAGGGDNEQFF

V: TRBV19
D: .
size: medium-sized
J: TRBJ1-5
length: 14
DNA: TGTGCCAGTACCCTAACTAGAGGGAATCAGCCCCAGCATTTT
CDR3: CASTLTRGNQPQHF

V: TRBV5-1
D: TRBD1
size: many
J: TRBJ2-1
length: 14
DNA: TGCGCCAGCAGCTTGAGACAGGGGAGAGCTGAGCAGTTCTTC
CDR3: CASSLRQGRAEQFF

V: TRBV6-6
D: TRBD1
size: many
J: TRBJ2-5
length: 15
DNA: TGTGCCAGCAGCTCAAGGGACAGGGGCGCTGAGACCCAGTACTTC
CDR3: CASSSRDRGAETQYF

V: TRBV6-5
D: TRBD2
size: many
J: TRBJ2-3
length: 16
DNA: TGTGCCAGCAGTTACAGCGGGAGGGCCCTCCCAGATACGCAGTATTTT
CDR3: CASSYSGRALPDTQYF

V: TRBV28
D: .
size: medium-sized
J: TRBJ2-3
length: 14
DNA: TGTGCCAGCATCTCGGAACTTAATACTGATACGCAGTATTTT
CDR3: CASISELNTDTQYF

V: TRBV11-2
D: .
size: medium-sized
J: TRBJ2-7
length: 12
DNA: TGTGCCAGCAGCTTAGATCAGGGAGAGCAGTACTTC
CDR3: CASSLDQGEQYF

V: TRBV27
D: TRBD2
size: few
J: TRBJ2-6
length: 17
DNA: TGTGCCAGCAGCCCCCCTGTGGGGGGGTATAGGGCCAACGTCCTGACTTTC
CDR3: CASSPPVGGYRANVLTF

V: TRBV7-2
D: .
size: many
J: TRBJ2-7
length: 13
DNA: TGTGCCAGCAGCGTAGCCAAAGTCTACGAGCAGTACTTC
CDR3: CASSVAKVYEQYF

V: TRBV18
D: .
size: medium-sized
J: TRBJ2-7
length: 13
DNA: TGTGCCAGCTCGCCGACTAGTACCTACGAGCAGTACTTC
CDR3: CASSPTSTYEQYF

V: TRBV7-2
D: TRBD1
size: many
J: TRBJ2-3
length: 16
DNA: TGTGCCAGCAACTTAGATTGGGACAGGGCTACAGATACGCAGTATTTT
CDR3: CASNLDWDRATDTQYF

V: TRBV24-1
D: TRBD2
size: medium-sized
J: TRBJ2-1
length: 14
DNA: TGTGCCACCAGTGATAGCGGCGGGGGGAATGAGCAGTTCTTC
CDR3: CATSDSGGGNEQFF

V: TRBV11-2
D: .
size: many
J: TRBJ2-1
length: 11
DNA: TGTGCCAGCAGCTTAGGCGGGGAGCAGTTCTTC
CDR3: CASSLGGEQFF

V: TRBV11-1
D: TRBD1
size: large
J: TRBJ1-1
length: 14
DNA: TGTGCCAGCAGCCTGGGGGACAGGAACACTGAAGCTTTCTTT
CDR3: CASSLGDRNTEAFF